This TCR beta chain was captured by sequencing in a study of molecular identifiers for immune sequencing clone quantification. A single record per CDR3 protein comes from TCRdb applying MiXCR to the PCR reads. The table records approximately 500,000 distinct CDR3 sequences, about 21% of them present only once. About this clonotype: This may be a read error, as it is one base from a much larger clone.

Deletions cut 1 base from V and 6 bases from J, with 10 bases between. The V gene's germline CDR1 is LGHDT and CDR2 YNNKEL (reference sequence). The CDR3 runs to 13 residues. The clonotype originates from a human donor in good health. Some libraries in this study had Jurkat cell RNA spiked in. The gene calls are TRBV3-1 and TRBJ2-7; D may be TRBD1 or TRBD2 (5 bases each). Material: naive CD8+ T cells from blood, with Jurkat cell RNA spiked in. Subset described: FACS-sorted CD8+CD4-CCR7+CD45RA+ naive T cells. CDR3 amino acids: CASSQAGACEQYF. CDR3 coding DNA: TGTGCCAGCAGCCAAGCCGGGGCCTGCGAGCAGTACTTC.